This is a list of T cell receptor beta chains from one sample in a study of blood T cell repertoires in COVID-19. Using immunoSEQ multiplex PCR, the repertoire was profiled, and TCRdb retains in-frame clones only, with some absent. The table lists about 230,000 clones, over 80% of them singletons. The sample was PBMCs or T cells enriched from blood (not recorded which). These receptors all stem from a young woman who had been exposed to COVID-19. CDR3s include the opening cysteine and the closing phenylalanine or tryptophan. The D gene is left open where the match is weak. Clone sizes are given selectively: once, few, many, or a class where the clone is expanded.

cdr3_nt	cdr3_aa	v_call	j_call	clone_size	d_call
TGTGCCAGCACCCCTAGCGGCTATTCCTACGAGCAGTACTTC	CASTPSGYSYEQYF	TRBV2	TRBJ2-7	.	TRBD2
TGTGCTAGTGGTCCGCTGACAGGGTTTCGGACTGAAGCTTTCTTT	CASGPLTGFRTEAFF	TRBV12-5	TRBJ1-1	once	TRBD1
TGCGTCAGCCGAAGTGGACAGAGTGACTATGAGCAGTACTTC	CVSRSGQSDYEQYF	TRBV5-1	TRBJ2-7	.	.
TGCGCCAGCAGGGCAGGGGGCTCCTACGAGCAGTACTTC	CASRAGGSYEQYF	TRBV10-2	TRBJ2-7	.	TRBD1
TGTGCCAGCCTTAGAAGCTCCTATAATTCACCCCTCCACTTT	CASLRSSYNSPLHF	TRBV6-5	TRBJ1-6	.	.
TGTGCCAGCAGCCAACCCTCCTTAGGCGGCTTCACTGAAGCTTTCTTT	CASSQPSLGGFTEAFF	TRBV5-4	TRBJ1-1	.	.
TGTGCCATCAGTCCGGGGGGGGGTTCCTATAATTCACCCCTCCACTTT	CAISPGGGSYNSPLHF	TRBV10-3	TRBJ1-6	.	.
TGTGCCAGCAGTTTGCAGGGGAATCAGCCCCAGCATTTT	CASSLQGNQPQHF	TRBV5-5	TRBJ1-5	.	.
TGTGCCAGCAGCCAATTAAGGACGGCGGGTTATGGCTACACCTTC	CASSQLRTAGYGYTF	TRBV14	TRBJ1-2	.	.
TGTGCCAGCAGTGCGAGGGGGCAAGGCGAGCAGTACTTC	CASSARGQGEQYF	TRBV2	TRBJ2-7	.	TRBD1
TGCGCCAGCAGCTTGGGGGACAGTAGCACAGATACGCAGTATTTT	CASSLGDSSTDTQYF	TRBV5-1	TRBJ2-3	.	TRBD1
TGCGCCAGCAGGGACGGGGACACTGAAGCTTTCTTT	CASRDGDTEAFF	TRBV5-1	TRBJ1-1	.	.
TGTGCCAGCAGCCGGGTCCGCACCGGGGAGCTGTTTTTT	CASSRVRTGELFF	TRBV5-4	TRBJ2-2	.	.
TGTGCCACCAGCAGAGGAAGCCAGGGTGGAGAGACCCAGTACTTC	CATSRGSQGGETQYF	TRBV15	TRBJ2-5	.	.
TGTGCCAGCAGTGAGGAGGGGAGGGCCAACTATGGCTACACCTTC	CASSEEGRANYGYTF	TRBV6-1	TRBJ1-2	.	.
TGTGCCAGTAGGGCCCCGGGGAACACTGAAGCTTTCTTT	CASRAPGNTEAFF	TRBV19	TRBJ1-1	.	.
TGTGCCAGCAGTGAGGAGGACCTCTATGGCTACACCTTC	CASSEEDLYGYTF	TRBV6-1	TRBJ1-2	.	.
TGCGCCAGCAGCCAGACAGGGCCCAACACCGGGGAGCTGTTTTTT	CASSQTGPNTGELFF	TRBV5-1	TRBJ2-2	.	TRBD1
TGTGCCAGCAAACGGTACAGGGGCTCCTACGAGCAGTACTTC	CASKRYRGSYEQYF	TRBV27	TRBJ2-7	.	TRBD1
TGTGCCAGCAGTCCGCAAGCGCGGGAGCAGTACTTC	CASSPQAREQYF	TRBV28	TRBJ2-7	.	.
TGTGCCAGCAGCTTAGGTATCGACAGCCCGAATGAAAAACTGTTTTTT	CASSLGIDSPNEKLFF	TRBV7-9	TRBJ1-4	.	.
TGCGCCAGCAGCCGGAGGCGAGGAGCGGGGACTAGCACAGATACGCAGTATTTT	CASSRRRGAGTSTDTQYF	TRBV4-1	TRBJ2-3	.	TRBD2
TGTGCCAGCAGCAAAAAATCCGGGACAGGGGTAAAAGAAGCTTTCTTT	CASSKKSGTGVKEAFF	TRBV27	TRBJ1-1	few	TRBD1
TGTGCCAGCAGTTCGTTGGCTGGACAGGGATTCTCCTACGAGCAGTACTTC	CASSSLAGQGFSYEQYF	TRBV27	TRBJ2-7	.	TRBD1
TGTGCCAGCAGCTTCGGTCAGGGGGCAGATACGCAGTATTTT	CASSFGQGADTQYF	TRBV5-6	TRBJ2-3	.	TRBD1
TGTGCCAGCAGCCTCTTAAGACAGGGGAAGAATGGCTACACCTTC	CASSLLRQGKNGYTF	TRBV28	TRBJ1-2	.	TRBD1
TGTGCCAGCAGCTTAGGGGGCTATCGGGAGCAGTTCTTC	CASSLGGYREQFF	TRBV7-8	TRBJ2-1	.	.
TGTGCCAGCAGCTCATTAGCGGGAGGGCCCCTAATGGAGCAGTACTTC	CASSSLAGGPLMEQYF	TRBV7-2	TRBJ2-7	.	TRBD2
TGTGCCAGCAGCAGAGGGACAGCTGGAAACACCATATATTTT	CASSRGTAGNTIYF	TRBV11-1	TRBJ1-3	.	TRBD1
TGCGCCAGCAGTGACCCCGGACTCGGCGGTGAGCAGTTCTTC	CASSDPGLGGEQFF	TRBV10-2	TRBJ2-1	.	.
TGTGCCAGCAGCCAGGACAGGGGGTATTATGGCTACACCTTC	CASSQDRGYYGYTF	TRBV3-1/TRBV3-2	TRBJ1-2	.	TRBD1
TGTGCCAGCAGCCCACTCCGGACTGAGGCCGAGCTGTTTTTT	CASSPLRTEAELFF	TRBV7-2	TRBJ2-2	once	.
TGTGCCACCAGCAGAGAGCGGGGCACAGATACGCAGTATTTT	CATSRERGTDTQYF	TRBV15	TRBJ2-3	.	.
TGTGCCAGCAGTTTGATCGGAGGGGGCTACACCTTC	CASSLIGGGYTF	TRBV27	TRBJ1-2	few	.
TGTGCCAGCAGCGTAGCGGGACAGGATGAAAAACTGTTTTTT	CASSVAGQDEKLFF	TRBV9	TRBJ1-4	.	TRBD1